This T cell receptor beta chain was documented in a study of cytomegalovirus exposure and HLA in healthy donors. Whole-study results and caveats: When analyzed later, a missense DCLRE1C variant was found to be linked to TCR beta V- and J-gene trimming. Reports indicated that the classifier achieved high specificity and sensitivity in diagnosing cytomegalovirus status.

This clone was found many times. Its target is unknown. J gave up 10 bases and V 6 bases, and 14 bases lay outside the gene matches. The CDR3 is 16 residues long. Germline V CDR1 and CDR2: MDHEN, SYDVKM. Amplification used 60 Vbeta primers and 13 Jbeta primers. Libraries were prepared by immunoSEQ multiplex PCR; TCRdb keeps only in-frame clonotypes and omits some of them. The data hold fewer than 150,000 clones, with 67% observed a single time. The V and J genes are TRBV28 and TRBJ1-6, with 8 bases identical to TRBD1. This receptor was obtained from a man younger than 35 in good health and CMV-seropositive. Material: PBMCs. The CDR3 here is CASRLRQGTYDSPLHF. The CDR3 DNA reads TGTGCCAGCAGGCTGCGACAGGGGACTTACGACTCACCCCTCCACTTT.